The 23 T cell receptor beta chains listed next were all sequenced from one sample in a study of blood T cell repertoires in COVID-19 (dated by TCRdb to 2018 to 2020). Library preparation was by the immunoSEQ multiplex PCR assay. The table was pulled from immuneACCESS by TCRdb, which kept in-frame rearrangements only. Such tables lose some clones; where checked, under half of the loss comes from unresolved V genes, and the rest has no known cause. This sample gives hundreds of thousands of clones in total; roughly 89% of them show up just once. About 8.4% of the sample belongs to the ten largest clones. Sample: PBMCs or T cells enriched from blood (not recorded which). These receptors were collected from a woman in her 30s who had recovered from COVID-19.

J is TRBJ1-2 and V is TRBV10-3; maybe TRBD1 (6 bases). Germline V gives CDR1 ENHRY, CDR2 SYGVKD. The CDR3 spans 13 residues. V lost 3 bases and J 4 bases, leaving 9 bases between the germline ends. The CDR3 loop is CAISELGGYGYTF. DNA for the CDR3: TGTGCCATCAGTGAATTAGGGGGCTATGGCTACACCTTC.

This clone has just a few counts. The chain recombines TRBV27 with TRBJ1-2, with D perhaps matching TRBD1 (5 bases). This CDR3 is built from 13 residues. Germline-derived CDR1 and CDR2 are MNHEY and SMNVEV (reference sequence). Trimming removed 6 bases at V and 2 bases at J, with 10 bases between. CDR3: CASSLGLNYGYTF. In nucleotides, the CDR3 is TGTGCCAGCAGCTTGGGACTGAACTATGGCTACACCTTC.

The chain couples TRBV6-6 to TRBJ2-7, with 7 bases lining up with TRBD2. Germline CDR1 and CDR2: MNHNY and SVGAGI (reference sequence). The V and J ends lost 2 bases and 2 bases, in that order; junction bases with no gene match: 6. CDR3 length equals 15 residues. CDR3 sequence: CASSYDAGATYEQYF. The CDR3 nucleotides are TGTGCCAGCAGTTACGATGCGGGAGCGACCTACGAGCAGTACTTC.

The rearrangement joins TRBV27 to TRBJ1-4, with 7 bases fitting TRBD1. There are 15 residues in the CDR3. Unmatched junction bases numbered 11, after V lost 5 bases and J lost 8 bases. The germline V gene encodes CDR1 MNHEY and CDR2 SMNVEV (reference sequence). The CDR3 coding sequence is TGTGCCAGCAGTGAACTATCAGGGGGGAGGGAAAAACTGTTTTTT. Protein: CASSELSGGREKLFF.

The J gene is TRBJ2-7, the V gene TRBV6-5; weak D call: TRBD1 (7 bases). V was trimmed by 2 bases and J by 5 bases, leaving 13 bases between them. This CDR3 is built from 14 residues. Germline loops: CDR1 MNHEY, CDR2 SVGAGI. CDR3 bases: TGTGCCAGCAGTTACCGCAGGGGGGTCAACGAGCAGTACTTC. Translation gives CASSYRRGVNEQYF.

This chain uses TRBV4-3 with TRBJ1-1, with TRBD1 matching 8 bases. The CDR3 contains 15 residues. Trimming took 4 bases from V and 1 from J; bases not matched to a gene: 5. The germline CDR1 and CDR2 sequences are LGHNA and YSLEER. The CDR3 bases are TGCGCCAGCAGCCGCCTGACAGGGGCGAACACTGAAGCTTTCTTT. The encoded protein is CASSRLTGANTEAFF.

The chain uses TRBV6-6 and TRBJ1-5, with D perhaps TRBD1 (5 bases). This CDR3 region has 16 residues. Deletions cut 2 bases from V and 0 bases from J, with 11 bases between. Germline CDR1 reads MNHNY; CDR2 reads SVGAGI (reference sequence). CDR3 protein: CASSYPTAYSNQPQHF. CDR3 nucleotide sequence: TGTGCCAGCAGTTACCCGACAGCTTATAGCAATCAGCCCCAGCATTTT.

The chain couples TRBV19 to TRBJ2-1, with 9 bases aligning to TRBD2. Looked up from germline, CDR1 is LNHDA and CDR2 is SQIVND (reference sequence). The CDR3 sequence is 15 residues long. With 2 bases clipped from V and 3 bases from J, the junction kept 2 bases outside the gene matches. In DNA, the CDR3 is TGTGCCAGTAGTATACTAGCGGGACACTACAATGAGCAGTTCTTC. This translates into CASSILAGHYNEQFF.

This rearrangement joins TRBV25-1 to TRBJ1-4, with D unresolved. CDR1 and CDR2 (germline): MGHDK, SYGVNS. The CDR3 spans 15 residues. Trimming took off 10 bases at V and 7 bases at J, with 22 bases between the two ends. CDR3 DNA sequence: TGTGCCACCGCGGCGCGGGGTCTCGGTAGTGAAAAACTGTTTTTT. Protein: CATAARGLGSEKLFF.

The CDR3 spells CASSTGTVTYNSPLHF. CDR3 DNA sequence: TGTGCCAGCAGCACCGGGACAGTTACTTATAATTCACCCCTCCACTTT. The chain joins TRBV7-9 to TRBJ1-6; 7 bases fit TRBD1. The trim removed 5 bases at V and 4 bases at J, leaving 8 bases unmatched. CDR1 is SEHNR, CDR2 FQNEAQ, per germline (reference sequence). The CDR3 is 16 residues long. Full variable domain (remainder filled in from reference TRBV7-9 and TRBJ1-6): DTGVSQNPRHKITKRGQNVTFRCDPISEHNRLYWYRQTLGQGPEFLTYFQNEAQLEKSRLLSDRFSAERPKGSFSTLEIQRTEQGDSAMYLCASSTGTVTYNSPLHFGNGTRLTVT.

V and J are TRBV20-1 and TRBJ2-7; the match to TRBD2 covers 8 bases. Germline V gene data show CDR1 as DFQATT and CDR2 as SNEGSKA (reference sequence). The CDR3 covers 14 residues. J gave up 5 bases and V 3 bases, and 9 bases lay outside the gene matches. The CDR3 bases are TGCAGTGCTAGTCAGCGGGAGTCTGGTAACGAGCAGTACTTC. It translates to CSASQRESGNEQYF.

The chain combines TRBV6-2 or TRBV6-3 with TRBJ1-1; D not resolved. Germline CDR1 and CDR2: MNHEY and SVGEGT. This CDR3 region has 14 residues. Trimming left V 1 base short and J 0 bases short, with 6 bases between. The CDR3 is CASSYFGMNTEAFF. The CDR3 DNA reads TGTGCCAGCAGTTACTTCGGTATGAACACTGAAGCTTTCTTT.

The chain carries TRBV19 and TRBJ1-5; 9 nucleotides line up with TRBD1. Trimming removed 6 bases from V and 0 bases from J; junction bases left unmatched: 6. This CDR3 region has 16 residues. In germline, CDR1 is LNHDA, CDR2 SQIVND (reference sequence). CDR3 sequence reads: CASREGTGYSNQPQHF. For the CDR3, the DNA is TGTGCCAGTAGGGAAGGGACAGGGTATAGCAATCAGCCCCAGCATTTT.

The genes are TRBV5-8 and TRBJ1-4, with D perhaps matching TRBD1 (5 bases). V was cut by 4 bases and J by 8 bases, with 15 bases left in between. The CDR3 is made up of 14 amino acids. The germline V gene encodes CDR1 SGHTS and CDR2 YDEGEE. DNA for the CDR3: TGTGCCAGCAGCCTGGGGCAGGGTGGAGAAAAACTGTTTTTT. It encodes CASSLGQGGEKLFF.

The CDR3 loop is CASSIQGGREPQHF. Written as DNA, the CDR3 is TGTGCCAGCAGCATACAGGGGGGTAGGGAGCCCCAGCATTTT. This chain uses TRBV6-4 with TRBJ1-5; 8 bases match TRBD1. The germline gives CDR1 MRHNA, CDR2 SNTAGT. The CDR3 is 14 residues long. The junction had 9 bases not matched to a gene; V was cut back by 6 bases and J by 8 bases.

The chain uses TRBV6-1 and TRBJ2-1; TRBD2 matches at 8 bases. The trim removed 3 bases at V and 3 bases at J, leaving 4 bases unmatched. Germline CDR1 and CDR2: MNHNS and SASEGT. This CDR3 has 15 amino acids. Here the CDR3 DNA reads TGTGCCAGCAGTGAGGGACTAGACTTCTACAATGAGCAGTTCTTC. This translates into CASSEGLDFYNEQFF.

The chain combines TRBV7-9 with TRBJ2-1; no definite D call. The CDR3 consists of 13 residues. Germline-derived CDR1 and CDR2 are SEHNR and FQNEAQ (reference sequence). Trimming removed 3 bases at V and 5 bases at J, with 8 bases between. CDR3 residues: CASSFDSHNEQFF. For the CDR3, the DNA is TGTGCCAGCAGCTTTGATAGCCACAATGAGCAGTTCTTC.

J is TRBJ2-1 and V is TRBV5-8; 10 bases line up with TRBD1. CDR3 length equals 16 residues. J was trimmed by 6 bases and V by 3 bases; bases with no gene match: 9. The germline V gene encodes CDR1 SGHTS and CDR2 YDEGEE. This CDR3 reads CASSYLTGGAGNEQFF. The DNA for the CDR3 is TGTGCCAGCAGCTACCTGACAGGGGGCGCGGGCAATGAGCAGTTCTTC.

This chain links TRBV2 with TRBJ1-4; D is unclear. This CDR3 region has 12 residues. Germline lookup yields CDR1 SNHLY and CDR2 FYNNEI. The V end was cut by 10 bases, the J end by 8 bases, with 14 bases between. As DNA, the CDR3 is TGTGCCACAAAGATACTCAGGGAAAAACTGTTTTTT. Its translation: CATKILREKLFF.

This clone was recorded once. CDR3 bases: TGTGCCAGCAGTTCCTTACAGGGCATGGAACTGTTTTTT. Translated: CASSSLQGMELFF. This chain joins TRBV28 and TRBJ1-4; maybe TRBD1 (6 bases). Trimming pared 4 bases from V and 12 bases from J, leaving 15 bases between. From germline, CDR1 is MDHEN and CDR2 SYDVKM. CDR3 length: 13 residues.

Here the CDR3 reads CASSLSLRGQPQHF. The CDR3 DNA follows: TGTGCCAGCAGTTTATCGCTCCGGGGTCAGCCCCAGCATTTT. The V call is TRBV28, the J call TRBJ1-5; D is unclear. Trimming cost V 1 base and J 6 bases, with 10 bases left between them. This CDR3 is built from 14 residues. Germline CDR1 is MDHEN and CDR2 is SYDVKM.

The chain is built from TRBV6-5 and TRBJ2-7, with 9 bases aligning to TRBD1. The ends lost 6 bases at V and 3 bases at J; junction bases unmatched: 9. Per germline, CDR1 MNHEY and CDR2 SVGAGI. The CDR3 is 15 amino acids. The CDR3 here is CASRAGTGSHYEQYF. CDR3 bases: TGTGCCAGCAGGGCCGGGACAGGGTCTCACTACGAGCAGTACTTC.

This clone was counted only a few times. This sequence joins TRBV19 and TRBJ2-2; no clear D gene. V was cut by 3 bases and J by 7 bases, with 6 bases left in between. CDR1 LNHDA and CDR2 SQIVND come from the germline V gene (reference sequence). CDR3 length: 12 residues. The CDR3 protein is CASSILVGELFF. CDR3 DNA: TGTGCCAGTAGTATTTTAGTCGGGGAGCTGTTTTTT. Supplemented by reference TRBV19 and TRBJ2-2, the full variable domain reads DGGITQSPKYLFRKEGQNVTLSCEQNLNHDAMYWYRQDPGQGLRLIYYSQIVNDFQKGDIAEGYSVSREKKESFPLTVTSAQKNPTAFYLCASSILVGELFFGEGSRLTVL.